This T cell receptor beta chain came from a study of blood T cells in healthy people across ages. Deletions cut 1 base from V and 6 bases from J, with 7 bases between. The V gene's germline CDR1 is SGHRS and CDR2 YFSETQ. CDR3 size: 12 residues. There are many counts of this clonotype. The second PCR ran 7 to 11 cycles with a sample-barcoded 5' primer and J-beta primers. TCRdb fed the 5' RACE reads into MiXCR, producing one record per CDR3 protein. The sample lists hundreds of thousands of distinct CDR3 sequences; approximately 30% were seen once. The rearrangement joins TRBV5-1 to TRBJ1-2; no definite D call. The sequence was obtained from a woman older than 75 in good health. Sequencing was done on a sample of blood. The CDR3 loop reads CASSLPGDGYTF. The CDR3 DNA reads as TGCGCCAGCAGCTTGCCAGGAGATGGCTACACCTTC.